This TCR beta chain comes out of a study of blood T cell repertoires in COVID-19. The CDR3 length is 17 residues. V lost 0 bases to trimming and J lost 3 bases; unmatched junction nucleotides: 5. Germline V gene data show CDR1 as SEHNR and CDR2 as FQNEAQ (reference sequence). In the original analysis: It was from reference gene primer amplification that nucleated cell counts were estimated. This table comes from immunoSEQ multiplex PCR, and its TCRdb copy is limited to in-frame clones, with some not included. That table furnishes V, J and clone size, whereas the DNA furnished D and trimming. This sample yields just over 650,000 clones, of which 85% to 90% are seen a single time; about 0.26% belongs to the top ten.

The chain combines TRBV7-9 with TRBJ2-3; 11 nucleotides match TRBD2. The receptor comes from a woman aged 18 to 35 with acute or convalescent COVID-19. The specimen sequenced was peripheral blood. The CDR3 is CASSLATLAGGTDTQYF. For the CDR3, the DNA is TGTGCCAGCAGCTTAGCCACCCTAGCGGGGGGTACAGATACGCAGTATTTT.